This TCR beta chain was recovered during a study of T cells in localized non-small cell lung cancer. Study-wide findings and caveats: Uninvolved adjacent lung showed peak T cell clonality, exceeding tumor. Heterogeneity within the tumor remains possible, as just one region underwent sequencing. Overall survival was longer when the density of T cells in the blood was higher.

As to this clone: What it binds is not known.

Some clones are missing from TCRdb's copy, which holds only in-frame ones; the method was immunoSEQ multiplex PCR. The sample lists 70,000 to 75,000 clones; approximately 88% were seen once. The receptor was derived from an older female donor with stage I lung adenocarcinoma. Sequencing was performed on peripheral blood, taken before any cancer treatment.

CDR3 in DNA: TGTGCCAGTAGAGAGGGCAGGGATAATTCACCCCTCCACTTT. Amino acids: CASREGRDNSPLHF. The rearrangement links TRBV19 to TRBJ1-6, with a tentative D call TRBD1 (5 bases). In germline, CDR1 is LNHDA, CDR2 SQIVND (reference sequence). This CDR3 has 14 residues. Trimming took off 6 bases at V and 5 bases at J, with 11 bases between the two ends.